This TCR beta chain was sequenced in a study of ipilimumab plus nivolumab after autologous stem cell transplantation. Clones were read by immunoSEQ multiplex PCR, and TCRdb kept only the in-frame ones, dropping some. This table has some 43,000 clones, roughly 88% appearing once. Germline-derived CDR1 and CDR2 are LNHDA and SQIVND (reference sequence). V lost 5 bases and J lost 0, with 8 bases in between. The CDR3 runs 15 residues. The chain couples TRBV19 to TRBJ2-6; D remains ambiguous. This material consisted of PBMCs, taken in a trial of ipilimumab plus nivolumab as post-transplant consolidation. The origin of this receptor is a male donor with multiple myeloma. CDR3 DNA sequence: TGTGCCAGTAGTTCCATCTCCTCTGGGGCCAACGTCCTGACTTTC. As protein: CASSSISSGANVLTF.